The 9 T cell receptor beta chains below all came from one sample that was sequenced in a study of early T cells in non-severe SARS-CoV-2 infection. Each CDR3 protein is one row after TCRdb ran MiXCR on the 5' RACE reads. The data hold 55,000 to 75,000 distinct CDR3 sequences, with 9.5% to 15% observed a single time. Sequenced: whole blood. These receptors were taken from an adult who was a healthcare worker with PCR-confirmed SARS-CoV-2 infection or an uninfected control (not recorded which).

The table lists this clonotype with many counts. This sequence joins TRBV10-3 and TRBJ1-3; TRBD1 is a possible D gene (5 bases). V was shortened by 3 bases and J by 4 bases, with 16 bases between the two germline ends. There are 16 residues in the CDR3. Germline CDR1 and CDR2: ENHRY and SYGVKD. CDR3 sequence reads: CAISELQGNLGNTIYF. The DNA of the CDR3 is TGTGCCATCAGTGAACTTCAGGGTAACCTCGGAAACACCATATATTTT.

The table lists this clonotype with many counts. The chain carries TRBV12-3 or TRBV12-4 and TRBJ1-4, with 8 bases aligning to TRBD1. There are 13 residues in the CDR3. Trimming took 6 bases from V and 7 from J; bases not matched to a gene: 4. This chain's CDR3 is CASRNRGGEKLFF. CDR3 DNA sequence: TGTGCCAGCAGGAACAGGGGGGGTGAAAAACTGTTTTTT.

This clonotype has at least ten counts. This rearrangement joins TRBV7-2 to TRBJ2-3; unclear D gene. CDR1 is SGHTA, CDR2 FQGNSA, per germline. Trimming took 1 base from V and 5 from J, leaving 13 bases between them. This CDR3 comprises 15 residues. Written as DNA, the CDR3 is TGTGCCAGCAGCTTAGTTCGCGGAGTGCGAGATACGCAGTATTTT. Its protein product is CASSLVRGVRDTQYF.

The table lists this clonotype with many counts. The V call is TRBV7-2, the J call TRBJ2-1; no reliable D call. The CDR3 loop spans 14 amino acids. The germline V gene has CDR1 SGHTA and CDR2 FQGNSA. Trimming removed 3 bases from V and 5 bases from J, with 11 bases in between. The CDR3 nucleotides are TGTGCCAGCAGCTTCACGGACGGTAACAATGAGCAGTTCTTC. Protein: CASSFTDGNNEQFF.

This clonotype was recorded at least ten times. The chain links TRBV10-3 to TRBJ1-2; D is ambiguous. Trimming took 4 bases from V and 6 from J, leaving 12 bases between them. CDR3 length: 13 amino acids. Per the germline V gene, CDR1 is ENHRY and CDR2 is SYGVKD. In DNA, the CDR3 is TGTGCCATCAGTGGTCAGCCCTATGATGGCTACACCTTC. Translation: CAISGQPYDGYTF.

This clonotype has a count of ten or more. The rearrangement links TRBV7-2 to TRBJ2-7; TRBD1 aligns across 8 bases. The CDR3 extends over 13 amino acids. Germline trimming cut 4 bases from V and 4 bases from J; bases unmatched to any gene: 3. CDR1 is SGHTA, CDR2 FQGNSA, per germline. CDR3: CASSWRQGYEQYF. DNA of the CDR3: TGTGCCAGCAGCTGGCGACAGGGGTACGAGCAGTACTTC.

This clonotype was seen ten or more times. V and J are TRBV28 and TRBJ1-6, with 7 bases lining up with TRBD1. This CDR3 is built from 14 residues. Germline loops: CDR1 MDHEN, CDR2 SYDVKM. The junction had 3 bases not matched to a gene; V was cut back by 8 bases and J by 2 bases. CDR3 sequence: CASSGTAYNSPLHF. The CDR3 DNA follows: TGTGCCAGCTCCGGGACAGCCTATAATTCACCCCTCCACTTT.

This clonotype came up many times. The chain recombines TRBV5-5 with TRBJ2-1; 7 nucleotides align to TRBD2. Germline-derived CDR1 and CDR2 are SGHKS and YYEKEE (reference sequence). V was pared by 5 bases and J by 1 base, with 9 bases of the junction left unmatched. The CDR3 sequence is 16 residues long. The CDR3, as DNA: TGTGCCAGCAGGGCGCTTACCGGGAGGTCCTACAATGAGCAGTTCTTC. Residues: CASRALTGRSYNEQFF.

This clonotype was observed at least ten times. V is TRBV12-5 and J is TRBJ2-1; 9 bases align to TRBD2. J gave up 6 bases and V 7 bases, and 10 bases lay outside the gene matches. The CDR3 extends over 15 amino acids. The germline CDR1 and CDR2 sequences are LGHNT and FRNRAP. Here the CDR3 reads CASAPSGGQRNEQFF. CDR3 nucleotides: TGTGCTAGTGCCCCAAGCGGGGGGCAACGCAATGAGCAGTTCTTC.